This record covers a single T cell receptor beta chain. Sequencing was performed with immunoSEQ multiplex PCR; in TCRdb, only in-frame clones are kept and a portion is missing. The sample lists about 390,000 clones; 88% were seen once. From germline, CDR1 is SGHRS and CDR2 YFSETQ. The CDR3 is 14 residues long. V lost 4 bases and J lost 1, with 11 bases in between. The data were obtained in a study of Ad26.COV2.S vaccination and SARS-CoV-2 variants. Study in general: Sample donor was a member of the COV1001 Ad26.COV2.S trial arm.

The treatment denotes: roughly 20 received Ad26.COV2.S at low or high dose, single or two shots; roughly five received placebo; per-sample allocation not given. All samples were drawn on day 63, counting from the first vaccine or placebo injection. The starting material was peripheral blood, obtained in a trial of Ad26.COV2.S vaccine versus placebo. The receptor was isolated from a person between 18 and 65 years old who received the Ad26.COV2.S COVID-19 vaccine or a placebo. The gene calls are TRBV5-1 and TRBJ1-1; D perhaps matches TRBD1 (6 bases). CDR3 in amino acids: CASSHREGNTEAFF. The CDR3 region has the DNA TGCGCCAGCAGCCACAGGGAGGGGAACACTGAAGCTTTCTTT.